Only a few counts were recorded for the clone carrying this T cell receptor beta chain. Its target is not known. The data are from a study of CD8+ T cells in alopecia areata. Study-wide background: Treated patients swallowed 5 to 10 mg of oral tofacitinib twice daily. Treatment ran 6 to 18 months, with 6 months of follow-up afterward.

Specimens obtained from alopecia areata patients comprised lesional scalp punch biopsies and peripheral blood. Findings and limits, study-wide: Affected lesional scalp, above all in alopecia totalis/universalis, was more clonal than normal scalp.

RNA extraction and reverse transcription yielded cDNA as sequencing template. TCRdb keeps only in-frame clones here, not all; method: immunoSEQ multiplex PCR. Of 150,000 to 180,000 clones in the sample, 50% to 65% were seen once. This specimen was CD8+ T cells sorted from blood, taken at week 0. This TCR was sampled from a human donor with alopecia areata.

The CDR3 DNA reads as TGCAGCGTCCTTACCGGGGGCAATCAGCCCCAGCATTTT. Encoded protein: CSVLTGGNQPQHF. V gene TRBV29-1 combines with J gene TRBJ1-5, with D unclear. This CDR3 is 13 amino acids long. Germline V gene sequence: CDR1 SQVTM, CDR2 ANQGSEA. The V gene lost 6 bases and the J gene lost 2 bases, with 11 bases spanning the gap.